The T cell receptor beta chain described here comes from a study of blood T cell repertoires in COVID-19. Study as a whole: From T cells, B-cell-depleted T cells, or PBMCs came the material, which was cDNA or gDNA.

Methods used by the authors: Reference gene primers were amplified, and this amplification served to estimate nucleated cell counts. Here immunoSEQ multiplex PCR was the method, and the copy in TCRdb shows in-frame clones only, minus some. The V and J calls and clone size come from that table; D and trimming were worked out from the DNA. The sample comprises about 340,000 clones, roughly nine tenths of which are singletons, and approximately 17% rests with the top ten. The CDR3 sequence is 14 residues long. The junction had 4 bases not matched to a gene; V was cut back by 1 base and J by 6 bases. In germline, CDR1 is SGHVS, CDR2 FQNEAQ. Living in 20 to 30 US areas, the participants were between roughly 18 and 89 years of age. Recovery among Cohort 3 donors was established by two negative PCRs, clearance, or symptom resolution.

Sequenced sample: PBMCs or T cells enriched from blood (not recorded which). The V call is TRBV7-8, the J call TRBJ2-7; 9 bases line up with TRBD2. The sequence came from a woman aged 30 to 39 who had recovered from COVID-19. The CDR3 nucleotides are TGTGCCAGCAGCTTAGTTGTTAGCGGGAGCGAGCAGTACTTC. Protein product: CASSLVVSGSEQYF.